This TCR beta chain originates from a study of neurological immune-mediated disorders. TCRdb reanalysed the 5' RACE reads using MiXCR and keeps one entry per CDR3 protein. The sample holds 45,000 to 65,000 distinct CDR3 sequences; roughly 4.4% are singletons and the top ten take approximately 2.9%. This clonotype was picked up many times. The antigen is undetermined. The CDR3 is 15 amino acids. Germline V gene sequence: CDR1 KGHDR, CDR2 SFDVKD. The V segment lost 4 bases and the J segment 1 base; nucleotides outside the gene matches: 2. Study results and limitations: Private repertoires in all groups were suggested by the absence of shared CDR3 amino acid sequences among expanded clones across subjects. With the multiple sclerosis repertoire cluster, none of the clinical or MRI features showed an association.

V gene TRBV24-1 combines with J gene TRBJ2-2; TRBD1 matches 7 bases. The TCR originated in a man in his fifties with multiple sclerosis. The sample taken for sequencing was PBMCs. CDR3 sequence (DNA): TGTGCCACCAGTGACCACAGGGGGAACACCGGGGAGCTGTTTTTT. This codes for CATSDHRGNTGELFF.